These T cell receptor beta chains were read from a single sample in a study of T cell responses to AZD1222 COVID-19 vaccine. Libraries were prepared by immunoSEQ multiplex PCR; TCRdb keeps only in-frame clonotypes and omits some of them. The sample includes over 110,000 clones, around 90% of them seen just once. The sample consisted of peripheral blood, taken on day 0 of AZD1222 vaccination. These receptors were obtained from an adult in good health. Each CDR3 is given with its conserved first and last residue. A D gene is named only where the DNA matches it firmly. Only part of the rows carry a size: once, few, many, or a class if the clone is expanded.

D	J	size	V	length	DNA	CDR3
NA	TRBJ2-7	NA	TRBV7-9	15	TGTGCCAGCAGCTTCTTCAGGGGAATGGGGAAGGAGCAGTACTTC	CASSFFRGMGKEQYF
NA	TRBJ2-7	NA	TRBV5-4	15	TGTGCCAGCAGCTTCCCGGGAGTGGAGTTTTACGAGCAGTACTTC	CASSFPGVEFYEQYF
TRBD1	TRBJ1-2	NA	TRBV7-9	17	TGTGCCAGCAGGTCAACCGGGACAGGGGTTACTAACTATGGCTACACCTTC	CASRSTGTGVTNYGYTF
NA	TRBJ1-5	few	TRBV4-3	15	TGCGCCAGCAGCCAAGGGCCCCGAGGGGACCAGCCCCAGCATTTT	CASSQGPRGDQPQHF
NA	TRBJ2-5	NA	TRBV29-1	16	TGCAGCGTTGAAGATCAGGACGAAGGCGCTGGGGAGACCCAGTACTTC	CSVEDQDEGAGETQYF
NA	TRBJ1-5	NA	TRBV27	14	TGTGCCAGCGGGGGGGCAGGGCATAATCAGCCCCAGCATTTT	CASGGAGHNQPQHF
TRBD2	TRBJ2-7	NA	TRBV3-1/TRBV3-2	15	TGTGCCAGCAGCCCCGACCTAGCGGGAGTTTTCGAGCAGTACTTC	CASSPDLAGVFEQYF
NA	TRBJ1-4	NA	TRBV19	13	TGTGCCAGTCGGACAGCTAGTTCGGAAAAACTGTTTTTT	CASRTASSEKLFF
TRBD1	TRBJ2-7	NA	TRBV19	15	TGTGCCAGTTCGCCGGGGACAGGATGGGGCTACGAGCAGTACTTC	CASSPGTGWGYEQYF
TRBD1	TRBJ2-6	NA	TRBV5-1	18	TGCGCCAGCAGCATTTGGACAGGGGGCTCGACTGGGGCCAACGTCCTGACTTTC	CASSIWTGGSTGANVLTF
TRBD1	TRBJ2-3	once	TRBV28	16	TGTGCCAGCAGCCGCCGAAGGGGGCCGTCACGGGATACGCAGTATTTT	CASSRRRGPSRDTQYF
NA	TRBJ2-7	NA	TRBV9	11	TGTGCCAGCAGCGTAGGGGGCGAGCAGTACTTC	CASSVGGEQYF
NA	TRBJ2-7	NA	TRBV30	12	TGTGCCTGCCGACAGAAAGCCTACGAGCAGTACTTC	CACRQKAYEQYF
NA	TRBJ2-1	once	TRBV29-1	12	TGCAGCGTTGTGGCGGGAATCAATGAGCAGTTCTTC	CSVVAGINEQFF
TRBD2	TRBJ2-3	once	TRBV6-2/TRBV6-3	15	TGTGCCAGCAGTGGAGCGGGAGCATCGGCAGATACGCAGTATTTT	CASSGAGASADTQYF
NA	TRBJ2-2	NA	TRBV9	15	TGTGCCAGCAGCGTAGAGTACGGGTTCACCGGGGAGCTGTTTTTT	CASSVEYGFTGELFF
NA	TRBJ2-1	NA	TRBV19	16	TGTGCCAGCAGTACTACAACGCTAGCGCGCTACAATGAGCAGTTCTTC	CASSTTTLARYNEQFF
TRBD1	TRBJ1-2	few	TRBV6-1	15	TGTGCCAGCAGTGAAACCGGGACAGGGGGCTATGGCTACACCTTC	CASSETGTGGYGYTF
TRBD2	TRBJ2-7	NA	TRBV3-1/TRBV3-2	14	TGTGCCAGCAGCGGGACTAGCGGGAAATACGAGCAGTACTTC	CASSGTSGKYEQYF
NA	TRBJ2-7	NA	TRBV7-2	16	TGTGCCAGCAGCTTAGCGGGTCCAGGTGGCTCCTACGAGCAGTACTTC	CASSLAGPGGSYEQYF
NA	TRBJ2-1	NA	TRBV4-3	15	TGCGCCAGCAGCCAAGCGGAGAACTCCTACAATGAGCAGTTCTTC	CASSQAENSYNEQFF
NA	TRBJ1-4	NA	TRBV9	14	TGTGCCAGCAGCCCCGGGCAGGTGAATGAAAAACTGTTTTTT	CASSPGQVNEKLFF
NA	TRBJ1-3	NA	TRBV19	16	TGTGCCAGTAGTGCCTGGGACCCCGCCGGAGGAAACACCATATATTTT	CASSAWDPAGGNTIYF
NA	TRBJ2-1	NA	TRBV7-2	17	TGTGCCAGCAGCTTAGCCTCCGGGGGAGCCTCCTACAATGAGCAGTTCTTC	CASSLASGGASYNEQFF
NA	TRBJ1-6	NA	TRBV3-1/TRBV3-2	15	TGTGCCAGCAGCCAAGCCGGGTCCCGGGATTCACCCCTCCACTTT	CASSQAGSRDSPLHF
NA	TRBJ1-1	once	TRBV15	13	TGTGCCACCAGCAGAGATCCGGGGCGGGAAGCTTTCTTT	CATSRDPGREAFF
TRBD1	TRBJ1-1	NA	TRBV6-5	14	TGTGCCAGCAGTTGGGGACAGGTTGGCACTGAAGCTTTCTTT	CASSWGQVGTEAFF
TRBD2	TRBJ2-2	NA	TRBV18	18	TGTGCCAGCTCATCTCGTCGGTCGCGGGAGGGCAACACCGGGGAGCTGTTTTTT	CASSSRRSREGNTGELFF